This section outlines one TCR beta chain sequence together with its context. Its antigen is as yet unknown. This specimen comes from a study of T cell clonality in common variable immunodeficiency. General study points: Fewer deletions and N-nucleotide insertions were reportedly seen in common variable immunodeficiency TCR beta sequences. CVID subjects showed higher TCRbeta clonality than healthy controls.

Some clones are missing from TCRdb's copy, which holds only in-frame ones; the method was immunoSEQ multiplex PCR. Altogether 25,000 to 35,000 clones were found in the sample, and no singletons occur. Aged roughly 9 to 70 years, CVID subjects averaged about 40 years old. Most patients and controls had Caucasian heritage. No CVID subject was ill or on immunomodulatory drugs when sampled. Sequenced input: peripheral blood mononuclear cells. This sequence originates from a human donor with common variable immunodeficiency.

The CDR3 region is CASSQGGTQETQYF. The DNA read from the CDR3 is TGTGCCAGCAGCCAAGGGGGCACTCAAGAGACC. The chain has TRBV13 and TRBJ2-5, with TRBD1 matching over 7 bases. The read ends 3 residues early relative to the CDR3; the germline J gene fills the gap. Trimming removed 5 bases from V and 2 bases from J; junction bases left unmatched: 5. CDR1 and CDR2 from the germline V gene are PRHDT and FYEKMQ (reference sequence). The CDR3 runs to 14 residues.